This is a list of T cell receptor beta chains from one sample in a study of blood T cell repertoires in COVID-19. Sequencing used immunoSEQ multiplex PCR; TCRdb keeps in-frame clones, though not all of them. The data contain approximately 250,000 clones, nearly 85% of them singletons. The sequencing sample was made of peripheral blood. The source is a human donor in a cohort sampled during active COVID-19. The CDR3 runs from the conserved cysteine through the conserved F or W. Each record gives: clone size, J gene, D gene, V gene, CDR3 protein, CDR3 DNA. A D gene is named only where the DNA matches it firmly. Only some rows state a clone size, as once, few, many or a class for expanded clones.

size: .
J: TRBJ2-2
D: .
V: TRBV5-1
CDR3: CASSWRTGRGTGELFF
DNA: TGCGCCAGCAGCTGGAGGACAGGGAGGGGCACCGGGGAGCTGTTTTTT

size: .
J: TRBJ2-7
D: TRBD2
V: TRBV27
CDR3: CASSLRRGGYEQYF
DNA: TGTGCCAGCAGTTTAAGGCGGGGGGGCTACGAGCAGTACTTC

size: .
J: TRBJ2-1
D: .
V: TRBV6-2/TRBV6-3
CDR3: CASSYWGDEQFF
DNA: TGTGCCAGCAGTTACTGGGGCGATGAGCAGTTCTTC

size: .
J: TRBJ2-1
D: TRBD2
V: TRBV5-1
CDR3: CASSPTGLDGGAGQFF
DNA: TGCGCCAGCAGCCCAACGGGACTAGACGGTGGGGCTGGGCAGTTCTTC

size: once
J: TRBJ1-1
D: TRBD1
V: TRBV10-3
CDR3: CAIGDSLNTEAFF
DNA: TGTGCCATCGGGGACAGCTTGAACACTGAAGCTTTCTTT

size: .
J: TRBJ2-1
D: .
V: TRBV7-2
CDR3: CASSLSGTLGNEQFF
DNA: TGTGCCAGCAGCTTATCCGGGACTCTCGGCAATGAGCAGTTCTTC

size: few
J: TRBJ1-1
D: .
V: TRBV4-1
CDR3: CASSQDYGKVVEAFF
DNA: TGCGCCAGCAGCCAAGATTACGGTAAAGTCGTTGAAGCTTTCTTT

size: .
J: TRBJ2-6
D: .
V: TRBV11-2
CDR3: CASSLDHRTLRKANVLTF
DNA: TGTGCCAGCAGCTTAGATCACAGGACCCTCCGGAAGGCCAACGTCCTGACTTTC

size: .
J: TRBJ1-4
D: .
V: TRBV7-8
CDR3: CASSFSNEKLFF
DNA: TGTGCCAGCAGCTTCTCTAATGAAAAACTGTTTTTT

size: many
J: TRBJ2-1
D: .
V: TRBV7-2
CDR3: CASSLGASRASSYNEQFF
DNA: TGTGCCAGCAGCTTGGGGGCGTCGCGGGCTAGCTCCTACAATGAGCAGTTCTTC

size: once
J: TRBJ1-1
D: TRBD1
V: TRBV19
CDR3: CASSWDSFNTEAFF
DNA: TGTGCCAGTAGTTGGGACAGCTTTAACACTGAAGCTTTCTTT

size: .
J: TRBJ1-2
D: .
V: TRBV18
CDR3: CASSPLADFYGYTF
DNA: TGTGCCAGCTCACCACTGGCTGATTTCTATGGCTACACCTTC

size: .
J: TRBJ2-5
D: .
V: TRBV5-1
CDR3: CASSLEQGQGGTQYF
DNA: TGCGCCAGCAGCTTGGAACAGGGACAAGGTGGGACCCAGTACTTC

size: .
J: TRBJ2-1
D: .
V: TRBV10-3
CDR3: CAISEPGENNEQFF
DNA: TGTGCCATCAGTGAGCCGGGAGAAAACAATGAGCAGTTCTTC

size: .
J: TRBJ2-5
D: TRBD1
V: TRBV9
CDR3: CASSVEGQGTETQYF
DNA: TGTGCCAGCAGCGTAGAGGGACAGGGTACGGAGACCCAGTACTTC

size: .
J: TRBJ1-1
D: .
V: TRBV18
CDR3: CASSPPTDRFEAFF
DNA: TGTGCCAGCTCACCCCCTACAGACAGGTTCGAAGCTTTCTTT

size: .
J: TRBJ1-5
D: TRBD1
V: TRBV6-5
CDR3: CASSFPSQGAAQPQHF
DNA: TGTGCCAGCAGTTTCCCTAGTCAGGGGGCTGCTCAGCCCCAGCATTTT

size: .
J: TRBJ2-3
D: .
V: TRBV27
CDR3: CASSSLFSTDTQYF
DNA: TGTGCCAGCAGTTCCTTGTTTAGCACAGATACGCAGTATTTT

size: .
J: TRBJ2-1
D: TRBD2
V: TRBV4-1
CDR3: CASSQRLAGGQASSYNEQFF
DNA: TGCGCCAGCAGCCAACGACTAGCGGGAGGCCAAGCGAGCTCCTACAATGAGCAGTTCTTC

size: .
J: TRBJ1-3
D: .
V: TRBV11-2
CDR3: CASSSIREARSGNTIYF
DNA: TGTGCCAGCAGCTCCATCCGGGAGGCCCGCTCTGGAAACACCATATATTTT

size: .
J: TRBJ2-2
D: TRBD1
V: TRBV2
CDR3: CASSRQGDTGELFF
DNA: TGTGCCAGCTCAAGACAGGGGGACACCGGGGAGCTGTTTTTT

size: .
J: TRBJ1-5
D: .
V: TRBV6-5
CDR3: CASSYRGLNQPQHF
DNA: TGTGCCAGCAGTTACAGGGGACTCAATCAGCCCCAGCATTTT

size: .
J: TRBJ2-1
D: .
V: TRBV6-5
CDR3: CASRPQGGHNEQFF
DNA: TGTGCCAGCAGACCACAGGGTGGGCACAATGAGCAGTTCTTC

size: .
J: TRBJ2-1
D: .
V: TRBV24-1
CDR3: CATSDGIASSSYNEQFF
DNA: TGTGCCACCAGTGATGGGATAGCGTCGAGCTCCTACAATGAGCAGTTCTTC

size: few
J: TRBJ2-7
D: TRBD2
V: TRBV7-9
CDR3: CASSRGTSGRAHEQYF
DNA: TGTGCCAGCAGCCGGGGGACTAGCGGGAGGGCGCACGAGCAGTACTTC

size: .
J: TRBJ2-3
D: TRBD2
V: TRBV27
CDR3: CASSLSRLAGDTDTQYF
DNA: TGTGCCAGCAGTTTATCTCGGCTAGCGGGGGACACAGATACGCAGTATTTT

size: .
J: TRBJ2-7
D: TRBD1
V: TRBV19
CDR3: CASSIETGTGGNEQYF
DNA: TGTGCCAGTAGTATAGAAACCGGGACAGGGGGTAACGAGCAGTACTTC

size: .
J: TRBJ2-5
D: TRBD2
V: TRBV14
CDR3: CASSQGSGGGETQYF
DNA: TGTGCCAGCAGCCAAGGTTCGGGGGGTGGAGAGACCCAGTACTTC

size: once
J: TRBJ2-3
D: TRBD2
V: TRBV5-1
CDR3: CASSLPSGFSDTQYF
DNA: TGCGCCAGCAGCTTGCCTAGCGGTTTTTCAGATACGCAGTATTTT

size: .
J: TRBJ2-3
D: .
V: TRBV7-8
CDR3: CASSLDGTRTDTQYF
DNA: TGTGCCAGCAGCTTAGACGGGACTCGCACAGATACGCAGTATTTT

size: .
J: TRBJ1-3
D: .
V: TRBV5-6
CDR3: CASSGGFGGNTIYF
DNA: TGTGCCAGCAGCGGGGGCTTTGGAGGAAACACCATATATTTT

size: .
J: TRBJ2-1
D: .
V: TRBV15
CDR3: CATSRARDKRVAYNEQFF
DNA: TGTGCCACCAGCAGAGCCAGGGACAAAAGGGTAGCGTACAATGAGCAGTTCTTC

size: .
J: TRBJ2-3
D: .
V: TRBV4-1
CDR3: CASSQHDSSSQYF
DNA: TGCGCCAGCAGCCAACACGACAGTAGTTCGCAGTATTTT

size: .
J: TRBJ2-1
D: TRBD2
V: TRBV5-1
CDR3: CASSFLAGKGYNEQFF
DNA: TGCGCCAGCAGCTTCCTAGCGGGAAAAGGTTACAATGAGCAGTTCTTC

size: .
J: TRBJ2-2
D: .
V: TRBV6-6
CDR3: CASSPLNTGELFF
DNA: TGTGCCAGCAGTCCTCTAAACACCGGGGAGCTGTTTTTT

size: .
J: TRBJ2-7
D: .
V: TRBV11-2
CDR3: CASSLVWGPGEQYF
DNA: TGTGCCAGCAGCTTAGTCTGGGGCCCTGGGGAGCAGTACTTC